The 3 T cell receptor beta chains presented below share a single source sample, sequenced in a study of siplizumab effects on memory and regulatory T cells. Clones were sequenced by immunoSEQ multiplex PCR, and TCRdb holds only the in-frame ones, with some missing. The table includes some 56,000 clones, just over 95% detected once. The sample was naive CD8+ T cells sorted from blood. These receptors were taken from a human donor in good health.

This chain uses TRBV9 with TRBJ2-1; possibly TRBD2 for D (6 bases). The CDR3 sequence is 15 residues long. Per germline, CDR1 SGDLS and CDR2 YYNGEE. V was pared by 0 bases and J by 3 bases, with 10 bases between. CDR3: CASSVGSGVYNEQFF. CDR3 in DNA: TGTGCCAGCAGCGTAGGTAGCGGAGTCTACAATGAGCAGTTCTTC. Looking up the rest from reference TRBV9 and TRBJ2-1 gives the full variable domain: DSGVTQTPKHLITATGQRVTLRCSPRSGDLSVYWYQQSLDQGLQFLIQYYNGEERAKGNILERFSAQQFPDLHSELNLSSLELGDSALYFCASSVGSGVYNEQFFGPGTRLTVL.

As for this clone: Compared with germline, one end of the junction differs, possibly owing to a read error. The DNA of the CDR3 is TGTGCCAGCAGCGGTAGGGGTGGGACAGGGAACTTC. Protein sequence: CASSGRGGTGNF. J is TRBJ2-7 and V is TRBV13, with 9 bases that match TRBD1. The length of the CDR3 is 12 residues. CDR1 is PRHDT, CDR2 FYEKMQ, per germline (reference sequence).

This chain connects TRBV15 to TRBJ1-5, with D maybe TRBD1 (5 bases). The V and J ends lost 1 base and 4 bases respectively, with 8 bases between them. Germline CDR1 LNHNV, CDR2 YYDKDF (reference sequence). This CDR3 has 14 amino acids. Here the CDR3 DNA reads TGTGCCACCAGCAGAGGACAGCTTAATCAGCCCCAGCATTTT. Its protein product is CATSRGQLNQPQHF.